Listed below are T cell receptor beta chains from one sample, sequenced in a study of T cell repertoires in cytomegalovirus infection. Each CDR3 protein is one row after TCRdb ran MiXCR on the reads. The data contain about 570,000 distinct CDR3 sequences, over 35% of them singletons. These receptors' targets are unknown. The sequencing here drew on cultured PBMCs, taken from culture after CMV antigen stimulation. The origin of the receptors is a human donor in good health (CMV status not recorded). Some clones in this sample may be carry-over from other donors' samples. The CDR3 runs from the conserved cysteine through the conserved F or W. The D gene is left open where the match is weak. Expanded clones get a size class; other rows say once, few or many, or leave the size out.

clone_size,j_call,v_call,d_call,cdr3_nt,cdr3_aa
-,TRBJ1-1,TRBV28,-,TGTGCCAGCAGGTCAGGGGCCGAGGGGAACACTGAAGCTTTCTTT,CASRSGAEGNTEAFF
-,TRBJ2-7,TRBV2,-,TGTGCCAGCAGTGAAGGTTGGTACGAGCAGTACTTC,CASSEGWYEQYF
few,TRBJ2-3,TRBV10-3,-,TGTGCCATCGCGGCCCTAGAGACCACAGATACGCAGTATTTT,CAIAALETTDTQYF
-,TRBJ2-5,TRBV2,TRBD1,TGTTCTTCGACAGGGTTCGTTTCGGAGACCCAGTACTTC,CSSTGFVSETQYF
few,TRBJ2-7,TRBV25-1,-,TGTGCCAGCAGTCCACTGAGAAGGGAGCAGTACTTC,CASSPLRREQYF
few,TRBJ2-1,TRBV20-1,-,TGCAGTGCTAGCGGGGGGCCCAATGAGCAGTTCTTC,CSASGGPNEQFF
-,TRBJ2-2,TRBV7-6,TRBD2,TGTGCCAGCAGCCCGCTCGGGACTAGCGGGAACACCGGGGAGCTGTTTTTT,CASSPLGTSGNTGELFF
-,TRBJ2-3,TRBV4-3,-,TGCGCCAGCAGCCCCGGAGTCAGGCCAGGAGATACGCAGTATTTT,CASSPGVRPGDTQYF
once,TRBJ2-7,TRBV7-2,-,TGTGCCAGCAGCCCAGGCCGGCTCCGGGAGCAGTACTTC,CASSPGRLREQYF
-,TRBJ1-3,TRBV20-1,TRBD1,TGCAGTGCTAGAGATCACAGGGGGTTCGGAAACACCATATATTTT,CSARDHRGFGNTIYF
few,TRBJ2-5,TRBV7-2,-,TGTGCCAGCAGCTTAGCGGGGGGGGCAGAGACCCAGTACTTC,CASSLAGGAETQYF
-,TRBJ2-7,TRBV19,-,TGTGCCGCGGTCAGGCCCTACGAGCAGTACTTC,CAAVRPYEQYF
-,TRBJ2-7,TRBV6-2/TRBV6-3,-,TGTGCCAGCAGCCGACCCCTCGACAGACCCGAGCAGTACTTC,CASSRPLDRPEQYF
few,TRBJ2-7,TRBV6-2/TRBV6-3,TRBD2,TGTGCCAGCAGGGCTGGGAGGGCTAGCTCCTACGAGCAGTACTTC,CASRAGRASSYEQYF
few,TRBJ2-7,TRBV7-2,TRBD2,TGTGCCAGCAGCCAAACGGCGGGAGGCTATTTATCCTACGAGCAGTACTTC,CASSQTAGGYLSYEQYF
-,TRBJ2-2,TRBV4-3,TRBD1,TGCGCCAGCAGCCCGGGACAGGGGGACACCGGGGAGCTGTTTTTT,CASSPGQGDTGELFF
few,TRBJ2-1,TRBV7-2,-,TGTGCCAGCAGCTCCCAATCGGGGGACGAGCAGTTCTTC,CASSSQSGDEQFF
-,TRBJ2-3,TRBV7-4,TRBD2,TGTGCCAGCAGCGGACTAGCGGGGGGTTACACAGATACGCAGTATTTT,CASSGLAGGYTDTQYF
-,TRBJ1-1,TRBV20-1,-,TGCAGTGTGGAACTTGGCCCTGAAGCTTTCTTT,CSVELGPEAFF
-,TRBJ1-5,TRBV20-1,-,TGCAGTGCTCCCCGGACAGTAAATCAGCCCCAGCATTTT,CSAPRTVNQPQHF
-,TRBJ2-3,TRBV27,-,TGTGCCAGCAGCCCCAATATCTTCACAGATACGCAGTATTTT,CASSPNIFTDTQYF
-,TRBJ1-1,TRBV2,-,TGTGCCAGCAGAGCCCCCCGGGACCGAGAGAACACTGAAGCTTTCTTT,CASRAPRDRENTEAFF
few,TRBJ1-4,TRBV4-1,-,TGCGCCAGCAGCCAAGATTACGGAGCAACTAATGAAAAACTGTTTTTT,CASSQDYGATNEKLFF
-,TRBJ1-3,TRBV7-6,-,TGTGCCAGCAGCGCTGCCAGGGCAGACTCTGGAAACACCATATATTTT,CASSAARADSGNTIYF
-,TRBJ2-1,TRBV28,TRBD2,TGTGCCACCTCAAGTAGCGGGGGGGGACTTTACAATGAGCAGTTCTTC,CATSSSGGGLYNEQFF
-,TRBJ1-5,TRBV6-1,-,TGTGCCAGCAGTATCTCGACCGGGAATCAGCCCCAGCATTTT,CASSISTGNQPQHF
-,TRBJ2-1,TRBV15,-,TGTGCCACCAGCAGAGGGCTAGCTCGACGGTACAATGAGCAGTTCTTC,CATSRGLARRYNEQFF
few,TRBJ2-5,TRBV2,TRBD1,TGTGCCAGCCAGAAAAGGGACAGTTCACAGACCCAGTACTTC,CASQKRDSSQTQYF
-,TRBJ1-2,TRBV7-2,-,TGTGCCAGCAGCTTAGTCGAAGGGCTTTATGGCTACACCTTC,CASSLVEGLYGYTF
many,TRBJ1-5,TRBV7-2,-,TGTGCCAGCAGCCGAATTCGGGGGAATCAGCCCCAGCATTTT,CASSRIRGNQPQHF
-,TRBJ2-1,TRBV4-1,TRBD2,TGCGCCAGCAGCCAAGATCGATTAGCGGGAACCGACAATGAGCAGTTCTTC,CASSQDRLAGTDNEQFF
-,TRBJ2-1,TRBV4-1,TRBD1,TGCGCCAGCAGCCAAGGGACAGGCAAGTACAATGAGCAGTTCTTC,CASSQGTGKYNEQFF
-,TRBJ1-4,TRBV4-2,TRBD1,TGTGCCAGCAGCCAAGATTGGTCAGGGGGTAATGAAAAACTGTTTTTT,CASSQDWSGGNEKLFF
-,TRBJ2-3,TRBV15,TRBD2,TGTGCCACCAGCGGGGATGGTAGCGGGGAGGAAGATACGCAGTATTTT,CATSGDGSGEEDTQYF
-,TRBJ2-2,TRBV7-2,TRBD1,TGTGCCAGCAGCCGGAACCAGGGGGCAGCCACCGGGGAGCTGTTTTTT,CASSRNQGAATGELFF
-,TRBJ1-4,TRBV20-1,-,TGCAGTGCTAACGTTGCTGCCGGCCTCAGGGCGGAAAAACTGTTTTTT,CSANVAAGLRAEKLFF
few,TRBJ2-3,TRBV7-9,-,TGTGCCTACCGCGAGCGTGGGAGCACAGATACGCAGTATTTT,CAYRERGSTDTQYF
-,TRBJ2-1,TRBV6-6,-,TGTGCCAGCACCCTGCCGGGGGCGGCCAATGAGCAGTTCTTC,CASTLPGAANEQFF
-,TRBJ1-3,TRBV15,TRBD1,TGTGCCACCAGCAGATTTGACAGGGCTGGAAACACCATATATTTT,CATSRFDRAGNTIYF
many,TRBJ1-1,TRBV7-2,-,TGTGCCAGCAGCTTAGTGGTGGGGTTGGCGGGCACTGAAGCTTTCTTT,CASSLVVGLAGTEAFF
-,TRBJ2-3,TRBV7-2,-,TGTGCCAGCAGCTTAGCGCTGGGGCAATGGGCAGATACGCAGTATTTT,CASSLALGQWADTQYF
-,TRBJ1-2,TRBV29-1,TRBD1,TGCAGCGGACGGACAGGGCCCAACTATGGCTACACCTTC,CSGRTGPNYGYTF
many,TRBJ1-2,TRBV7-9,TRBD1,TGTGCCAGCAGCTTAGTAGACAGGGGCCATGGCTACACCTTC,CASSLVDRGHGYTF
-,TRBJ2-6,TRBV24-1,TRBD1,TGTGCCACCAGTGCCGGACAGGTCCTCTCTGGGGCCAACGTCCTGACTTTC,CATSAGQVLSGANVLTF
few,TRBJ2-1,TRBV7-6,TRBD2,TGTGCCAGCAATCTGGGAGTAGCGGGGACTTACAATGAGCAGTTCTTC,CASNLGVAGTYNEQFF
-,TRBJ2-3,TRBV5-1,-,TGCGCCAGCAGCTCTCGTCCTCAGGGAGGTCTTGCAGATACGCAGTATTTT,CASSSRPQGGLADTQYF
-,TRBJ1-4,TRBV6-1,-,TGTGCCAGCAGTCAAAGCCGGAATGAAAAACTGTTTTTT,CASSQSRNEKLFF
-,TRBJ2-7,TRBV12-3/TRBV12-4,TRBD2,TGTGCCAGCGGGGGGGACCGTCCCTACGAGCAGTACTTC,CASGGDRPYEQYF
few,TRBJ2-3,TRBV7-2,TRBD2,TGTGCCAGCAGCTTAGAGGGGCGGGGGGCAGATACGCAGTATTTT,CASSLEGRGADTQYF
-,TRBJ2-1,TRBV24-1,-,TGTGCCACTGCTCCTCCCGGGGCCCAAGGGGGAGGCGAGCAGTTCTTC,CATAPPGAQGGGEQFF
-,TRBJ1-5,TRBV6-2/TRBV6-3,TRBD1,TGTGCCAGCAGCCTCGGACAGGGATGGGCAGGGCCCCAGCATTTT,CASSLGQGWAGPQHF
few,TRBJ2-7,TRBV7-9,TRBD1,TGTGCCAGCAGCTCCTTGAGGACAGGGAGCTCCTACGAGCAGTACTTC,CASSSLRTGSSYEQYF
-,TRBJ2-1,TRBV10-2,TRBD2,TGCGCCAGCACTATAAGACTAGCGTCCTACAATGAGCAGTTCTTC,CASTIRLASYNEQFF
-,TRBJ2-7,TRBV6-2/TRBV6-3,-,TGTGCCAGCCTACCCACAGGGTATTCCTACGAGCAGTACTTC,CASLPTGYSYEQYF
-,TRBJ2-1,TRBV7-2,-,TGTGCCAGCAGCTATCGGGACGCCAATGAGCAGTTCTTC,CASSYRDANEQFF
-,TRBJ2-1,TRBV19,TRBD2,TGTGCCAGTACCGGGGTAGCGGGAGGCAATGAGCAGTTCTTC,CASTGVAGGNEQFF